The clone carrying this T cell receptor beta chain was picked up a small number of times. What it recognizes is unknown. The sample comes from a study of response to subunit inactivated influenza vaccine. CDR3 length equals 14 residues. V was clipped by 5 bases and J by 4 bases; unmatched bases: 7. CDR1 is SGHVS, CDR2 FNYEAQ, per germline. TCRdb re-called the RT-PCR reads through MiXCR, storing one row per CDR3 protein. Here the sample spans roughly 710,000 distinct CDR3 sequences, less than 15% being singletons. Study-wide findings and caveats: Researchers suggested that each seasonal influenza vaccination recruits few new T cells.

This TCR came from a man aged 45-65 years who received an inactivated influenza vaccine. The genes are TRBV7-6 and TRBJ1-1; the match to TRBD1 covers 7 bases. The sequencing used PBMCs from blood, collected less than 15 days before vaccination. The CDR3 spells CASSHEAGGTEAFF. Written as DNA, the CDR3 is TGTGCCAGCAGCCACGAAGCAGGGGGCACTGAAGCTTTCTTT.